The 10 T cell receptor beta chains below come from one sample, sequenced in a study of shared clonotypes between healthy human individuals (dated by TCRdb to about 2020). Library preparation employed the immunoSEQ multiplex PCR assay. TCRdb took over this immuneACCESS table, retaining in-frame rearrangements with V and J assigned. Such tables are incomplete; in checked studies, under half of the missing clones stem from an unresolved V gene, and the remainder is unexplained. Across this sample there are fewer than 850,000 clones, with approximately 79% seen only once. The top ten constitute 1.8% of the sample. Specimen: memory CD4+ T cells sorted from blood. The label giving this sample's cell subset or site can be read as: CD45RA-negative fraction. The receptors here all came from a woman aged 25 to 39 in good health.

This clone showed up just a few times. The J gene is TRBJ1-4, the V gene TRBV6-1, with D possibly matching TRBD1 (5 bases). Germline CDR1 and CDR2: MNHNS and SASEGT. V shed 1 base and J shed 10 bases, with 13 bases lying between them. The CDR3 is made up of 14 amino acids. The DNA of the CDR3 is TGTGCCAGCAGTGAAGACCCCGGGGGGGGAAAACTGTTTTTT. It translates to CASSEDPGGGKLFF.

The rearrangement uses TRBV2 and TRBJ2-3; TRBD2 matches at 8 bases. CDR3 length: 16 residues. The J segment lost 3 bases and the V segment lost 6 bases, leaving 11 bases of the junction unmatched. The germline CDR1 and CDR2 sequences are SNHLY and FYNNEI. The CDR3 DNA follows: TGTGCCAGCAGGGGGAGCGGGAGTGGATTGACAGATACGCAGTATTTT. Translating gives CASRGSGSGLTDTQYF. Looking up the rest from reference TRBV2 and TRBJ2-3 gives the full variable domain: EPEVTQTPSHQVTQMGQEVILRCVPISNHLYFYWYRQILGQKVEFLVSFYNNEISEKSEIFDDQFSVERPDGSNFTLKIRSTKLEDSAMYFCASRGSGSGLTDTQYFGPGTRLTVL.

V usage is TRBV2 and J usage is TRBJ1-2; 7 nucleotides align to TRBD1. This CDR3 contains 14 residues. Germline loops: CDR1 SNHLY, CDR2 FYNNEI. The junction had 6 bases not matched to a gene; V was cut back by 3 bases and J by 5 bases. The CDR3 nucleotides read TGTGCCAGCAGTGAGGCAGGGGGAAGTTATGGCTACACCTTC. This codes for CASSEAGGSYGYTF.

The chain is built from TRBV30 and TRBJ2-1; 7 bases agree with TRBD1. The CDR3 length is 13 residues. The trim removed 7 bases at V and 4 bases at J, leaving 7 bases unmatched. Germline V gene data show CDR1 as GTSNPN and CDR2 as SVGIG (reference sequence). The CDR3 protein is CASAGGHYNEQFF. The CDR3 nucleotides read TGTGCCTCGGCAGGGGGTCATTACAATGAGCAGTTCTTC. Using reference TRBV30 and TRBJ2-1 for the parts outside the CDR3, the full variable domain is SQTIHQWPATLVQPVGSPLSLECTVEGTSNPNLYWYRQAAGRGLQLLFYSVGIGQISSEVPQNLSASRPQDRQFILSSKKLLLSDSGFYLCASAGGHYNEQFFGPGTRLTVL.

This clone was observed a handful of times. V gene TRBV4-2 combines with J gene TRBJ2-7, with 11 bases aligning to TRBD2. This CDR3 is built from 16 residues. V shed 0 bases, J shed 7 bases, and the junction held 8 bases outside the gene matches. Germline CDR1 and CDR2: LGHNA and YNFKEQ. CDR3 nucleotide sequence: TGTGCCAGCAGCCAAGATGTCACTAGCGGGAGTCGAGAGCAGTACTTC. It codes for CASSQDVTSGSREQYF.

The V call is TRBV19, the J call TRBJ2-1; 12 bases are shared with TRBD1. Germline trimming cut 3 bases from V and 9 bases from J; bases unmatched to any gene: 6. This CDR3 has 15 residues. CDR1 and CDR2 (germline): LNHDA, SQIVND (reference sequence). CDR3 residues: CASSMSGQGAFEQFF. CDR3 sequence (DNA): TGTGCCAGTAGTATGTCGGGACAGGGGGCCTTTGAGCAGTTCTTC.

The chain is built from TRBV28 and TRBJ2-6; TRBD1 agrees at 8 bases. After removal of 5 bases from V and 8 bases from J, the junction contained 5 bases not matched to a gene. The CDR3 is 14 residues long. The germline V gene encodes CDR1 MDHEN and CDR2 SYDVKM. CDR3: CASSRRTGTNVLTF. The CDR3 nucleotides read TGTGCCAGCAGTCGCCGGACAGGGACCAACGTCCTGACTTTC.

The J gene is TRBJ2-5, the V gene TRBV18; D call uncertain. CDR1 is KGHSH and CDR2 is LQKENI in the germline V gene. CDR3 length equals 13 residues. The ends were cut back, 1 base at V and 2 bases at J, with 5 bases in the middle. The CDR3 is CASSPRQQETQYF. The CDR3 bases are TGTGCCAGCTCACCACGGCAGCAAGAGACCCAGTACTTC.

The V call is TRBV28, the J call TRBJ2-2; a weak D match, TRBD1 (6 bases). In germline, CDR1 is MDHEN, CDR2 SYDVKM. This CDR3 region has 14 residues. This CDR3 is CVTIPGQNTGELFF. CDR3 coding DNA: TGTGTTACTATCCCGGGACAGAACACCGGGGAGCTGTTTTTT.

This clone appeared once. The V call is TRBV4-2, the J call TRBJ2-7, with 7 bases aligning to TRBD2. The CDR3 length is 14 residues. Germline CDR1 is LGHNA and CDR2 is YNFKEQ. J gave up 7 bases and V 5 bases, and 11 bases lay outside the gene matches. CDR3 protein: CASSYGLDPGEQYF. CDR3 DNA sequence: TGTGCCAGCAGCTACGGACTAGACCCAGGGGAGCAGTACTTC.